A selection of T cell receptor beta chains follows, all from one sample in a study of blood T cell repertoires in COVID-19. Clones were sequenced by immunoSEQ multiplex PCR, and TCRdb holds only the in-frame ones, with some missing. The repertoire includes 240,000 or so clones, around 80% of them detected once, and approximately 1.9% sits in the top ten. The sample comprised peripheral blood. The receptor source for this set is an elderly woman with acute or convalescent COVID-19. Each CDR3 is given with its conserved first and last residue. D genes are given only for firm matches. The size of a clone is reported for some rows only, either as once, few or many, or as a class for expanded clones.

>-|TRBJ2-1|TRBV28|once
CASSNGYGGGAENEQFF
TGTGCCAGCAGTAATGGATACGGAGGGGGCGCGGAGAATGAGCAGTTCTTC
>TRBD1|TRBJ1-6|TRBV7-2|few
CASSLFQGDNSPLHF
TGTGCCAGCAGCTTGTTTCAGGGGGACAATTCACCCCTCCACTTT
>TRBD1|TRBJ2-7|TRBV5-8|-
CASRTDRGTEQYF
TGTGCCAGCAGAACGGACAGGGGAACGGAGCAGTACTTC
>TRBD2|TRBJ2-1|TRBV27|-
CASSKPGTAGGLYNEQFF
TGTGCCAGCAGCAAACCCGGGACAGCGGGGGGTCTCTACAATGAGCAGTTCTTC
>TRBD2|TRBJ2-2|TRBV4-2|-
CASSQSSGAGELFF
TGTGCCAGCAGCCAATCTAGCGGGGCCGGGGAGCTGTTTTTT
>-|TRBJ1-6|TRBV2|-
CASRRPTAGFSPLHF
TGTGCCAGCAGAAGACCAACTGCAGGGTTTTCACCCCTCCACTTT
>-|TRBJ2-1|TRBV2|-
CASSGRREQFF
TGTGCCAGCAGTGGCCGTCGGGAGCAGTTCTTC
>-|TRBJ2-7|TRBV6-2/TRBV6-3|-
CASSTWTASSYEQYF
TGTGCCAGCAGTACCTGGACAGCAAGCTCCTACGAGCAGTACTTC
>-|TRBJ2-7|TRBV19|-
CASSIAQGSYEQYF
TGTGCCAGTAGTATAGCGCAGGGAAGCTACGAGCAGTACTTC
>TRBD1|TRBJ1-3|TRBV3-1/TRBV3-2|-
CASSRGQGISGNTIYF
TGTGCCAGCAGCCGCGGACAGGGGATCTCTGGAAACACCATATATTTT
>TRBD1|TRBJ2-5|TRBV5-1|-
CASSLGQGGRTETQYF
TGCGCCAGCAGCTTGGGACAGGGGGGTCGTACGGAGACCCAGTACTTC
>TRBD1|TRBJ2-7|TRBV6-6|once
CASRTGTGVIYEQYF
TGTGCCAGCAGGACGGGGACAGGGGTCATCTACGAGCAGTACTTC
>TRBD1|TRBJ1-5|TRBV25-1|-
CASSASGTGTQPQHF
TGTGCCAGCAGTGCCTCCGGGACAGGTACACAGCCCCAGCATTTT
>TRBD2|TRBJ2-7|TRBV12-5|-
CASGPGTRTYEQYF
TGTGCTAGTGGTCCCGGGACTAGGACCTACGAGCAGTACTTC
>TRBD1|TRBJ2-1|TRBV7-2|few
CASSEISQTGAKFF
TGTGCCAGCAGCGAGATCTCCCAGACAGGGGCTAAGTTCTTC
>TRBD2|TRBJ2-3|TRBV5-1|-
CASSLASGAPTDTQYF
TGCGCCAGCAGCTTGGCTAGCGGGGCCCCCACAGATACGCAGTATTTT
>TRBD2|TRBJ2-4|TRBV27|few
CASSSSGGSGSGSTKNIQYF
TGTGCCAGCAGTTCATCCGGGGGTAGCGGGAGCGGTTCTACCAAAAACATTCAGTACTTC